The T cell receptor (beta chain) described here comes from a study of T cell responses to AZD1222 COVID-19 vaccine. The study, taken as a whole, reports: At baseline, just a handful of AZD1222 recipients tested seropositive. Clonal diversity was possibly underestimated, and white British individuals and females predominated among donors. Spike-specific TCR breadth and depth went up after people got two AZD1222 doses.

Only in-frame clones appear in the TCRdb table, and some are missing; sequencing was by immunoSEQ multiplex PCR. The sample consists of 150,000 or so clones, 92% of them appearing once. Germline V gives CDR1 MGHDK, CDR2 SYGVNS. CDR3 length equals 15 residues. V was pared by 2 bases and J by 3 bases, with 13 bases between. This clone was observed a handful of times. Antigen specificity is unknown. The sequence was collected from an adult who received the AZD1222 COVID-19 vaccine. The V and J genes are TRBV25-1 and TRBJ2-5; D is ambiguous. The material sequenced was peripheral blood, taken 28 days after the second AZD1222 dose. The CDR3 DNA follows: TGTGCCAGCAGTGAAGGCTCCGGTTCCGAAGAGACCCAGTACTTC. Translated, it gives CASSEGSGSEETQYF. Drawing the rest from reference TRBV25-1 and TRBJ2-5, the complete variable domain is EADIYQTPRYLVIGTGKKITLECSQTMGHDKMYWYQQDPGMELHLIHYSYGVNSTEKGDLSSESTVSRIRTEHFPLTLESARPSHTSQYLCASSEGSGSEETQYFGPGTRLLVL.